What follows describes a single T cell receptor beta chain. Its antigen is not identified. This sample is part of a study of glioma-infiltrating T cells. General study results and limits: Tissue and blood shared very few CDR3 sequences. Tissue-blood divergence was below expectation in non-neoplastic patients, above in gliomas.

Amplification of TCR alpha and beta CDR3 regions from RNA used iRepertoire nested multiplex PCR. Using its own MiXCR run on the multiplex PCR reads, TCRdb lists one record per CDR3 protein. The sample shows 85,000 to 110,000 distinct CDR3 sequences, about 30% of them seen only once. Germline V gene data show CDR1 as SGHDT and CDR2 as YYEEEE. The V and J ends lost 4 bases and 3 bases respectively, with 13 bases between them. This CDR3 has 14 residues. This clonotype was obtained from a human donor with low-grade glioma or glioblastoma, undergoing nonglioma brain surgery, or in good health (not recorded which). The rearrangement uses TRBV5-6 and TRBJ1-1, with D perhaps matching TRBD1 (5 bases). Sequencing was performed on glioma tissue, nonneoplastic brain tissue, or PBMCs (not recorded which). DNA of the CDR3: TGTGCCAGCAGCACACCGGGACGGTACACTGAAGCTTTCTTT. It specifies CASSTPGRYTEAFF.